A single sample gave rise to the 13 T cell receptor beta chains below, sequenced in a study of T cell responses to AZD1222 COVID-19 vaccine. Repertoires were generated with immunoSEQ multiplex PCR, while TCRdb's copy carries only in-frame clones and drops some. The data hold 150,000 or so clones, with 85% to 90% observed a single time. The sequenced sample was peripheral blood, obtained 28 days after the second dose of the MenACWY control vaccine. The receptors here all came from an adult who received the MenACWY meningococcal vaccine as a control.

The chain couples TRBV12-3 or TRBV12-4 to TRBJ1-3; D is ambiguous. The CDR3 runs 11 residues. V was shortened by 10 bases and J by 7 bases, with 11 bases between the two germline ends. CDR3 coding DNA: TGTGCCATAGGGCAAGCGAACACCATATATTTT. Its protein product is CAIGQANTIYF.

The rearrangement links TRBV28 to TRBJ1-5; 9 positions agree with TRBD1. The V segment lost 5 bases and the J segment 2 bases; nucleotides outside the gene matches: 7. This CDR3 is built from 16 residues. CDR1 and CDR2 from the germline V gene are MDHEN and SYDVKM. The CDR3 nucleotides are TGTGCCAGCAGTCAAATACAGGGGGCCGGCAATCAGCCCCAGCATTTT. Translating gives CASSQIQGAGNQPQHF.

J is TRBJ1-1 and V is TRBV5-1, with 7 bases fitting TRBD1. The CDR3 has 14 residues. The V segment lost 0 bases and the J segment 4 bases; nucleotides outside the gene matches: 3. Germline loops: CDR1 SGHRS, CDR2 YFSETQ. The CDR3 DNA reads TGCGCCAGCAGCTTGGAAGGGGGCAGCACTGAAGCTTTCTTT. It encodes CASSLEGGSTEAFF.

The chain couples TRBV28 to TRBJ1-1; D unresolved. Trimming removed 2 bases from V and 4 bases from J, with 11 bases in between. The germline gives CDR1 MDHEN, CDR2 SYDVKM. The CDR3 extends over 14 amino acids. The CDR3 reads CASSLPGSGTEAFF. Here the CDR3 DNA reads TGTGCCAGCAGTTTACCCGGGTCCGGCACTGAAGCTTTCTTT.

The J gene is TRBJ1-5, the V gene TRBV9; D gene uncertain. CDR1 and CDR2 from the germline V gene are SGDLS and YYNGEE. Trimming removed 0 bases from V and 10 bases from J, with 17 bases in between. The CDR3 sequence is 15 residues long. The CDR3 here is CASSVEGQPGGPQHF. The CDR3 coding sequence is TGTGCCAGCAGCGTAGAAGGTCAACCCGGAGGACCCCAGCATTTT.

The CDR3 bases are TGTGCCAGCAGTTGGGAGGGGGCGGGTAATGAGCAGTTCTTC. Protein: CASSWEGAGNEQFF. This chain connects TRBV6-2 or TRBV6-3 to TRBJ2-1; D possibly matches TRBD1 or TRBD2 (7 bases each). This CDR3 spans 14 amino acids. V lost 4 bases, J lost 7 bases, and 14 bases lay in between. In germline, CDR1 is MNHEY, CDR2 SVGEGT.

V is TRBV11-3 and J is TRBJ2-7; 10 nucleotides match TRBD1. Germline trimming cut 3 bases from V and 3 bases from J; bases unmatched to any gene: 5. Per the germline V gene, CDR1 is SGHNT and CDR2 is YENEEA. The CDR3 runs to 15 residues. The CDR3 bases are TGTGCCAGCAGCTTGGGACAGGGGTCTATCTACGAGCAGTACTTC. Translated: CASSLGQGSIYEQYF.

The chain employs TRBV24-1 and TRBJ2-1; D not certain. Germline values: CDR1 KGHDR, CDR2 SFDVKD. The CDR3 is made up of 16 amino acids. Trimming took 4 bases from V and 0 from J, leaving 12 bases between them. This CDR3 reads CATSEPPWSSYNEQFF. Written as DNA, the CDR3 is TGTGCCACCAGTGAACCCCCTTGGAGCTCCTACAATGAGCAGTTCTTC.

The rearrangement links TRBV18 to TRBJ1-2; D is unresolved. Germline V gene sequence: CDR1 KGHSH, CDR2 LQKENI. V was shortened by 4 bases and J by 2 bases, with 11 bases between the two germline ends. This CDR3 is 14 amino acids long. Here the CDR3 reads CASSRGDLNYGYTF. CDR3 sequence (DNA): TGTGCCAGCTCACGGGGAGACCTGAACTATGGCTACACCTTC.

The chain is built from TRBV6-2 or TRBV6-3 and TRBJ1-2; D uncertain. Trimming left V 0 bases short and J 0 bases short, with 11 bases between. The CDR3 spans 16 residues. Germline V gene lookup returns CDR1 MNHEY and CDR2 SVGEGT. CDR3 protein: CASSYSSGFPNYGYTF. The CDR3, as DNA: TGTGCCAGCAGTTACTCATCCGGCTTCCCTAACTATGGCTACACCTTC.

J is TRBJ2-7 and V is TRBV18, with a possible D match to TRBD1 (6 bases). CDR3 length: 14 amino acids. Trimming took 2 bases from V and 2 from J, leaving 10 bases between them. Germline V gene sequence: CDR1 KGHSH, CDR2 LQKENI. CDR3 nucleotides: TGTGCCAGCTCACCAACACAGGGTGCCTACGAGCAGTACTTC. This translates into CASSPTQGAYEQYF.

The CDR3 sequence is CASSHPGSSPLHF. The CDR3 coding sequence is TGTGCCAGCAGCCACCCGGGGAGTTCACCCCTCCACTTT. This chain uses TRBV3-1 (or the pseudogene TRBV3-2) with TRBJ1-6; D gene ambiguous. Germline V gene lookup returns CDR1 LGHDT and CDR2 YNNKEL (reference sequence). V gave up 3 bases and J gave up 9 bases, with 9 bases separating them. The CDR3 spans 13 residues.

This clone occurred once. This chain connects TRBV7-3 to TRBJ2-6; perhaps TRBD1 as D (6 bases). V dropped 1 base and J dropped 2 bases, with 12 bases sitting between them. This CDR3 contains 17 residues. Per germline, CDR1 SGHTA and CDR2 FQGTGA. CDR3 nucleotides: TGTGCCAGCAGCTTAAGAGGGGGTAACCCTGGGGCCAACGTCCTGACTTTC. It translates to CASSLRGGNPGANVLTF.